The sequence of this T cell receptor (beta chain) was determined in a study of response to subunit inactivated influenza vaccine. Study-level findings and limits: Researchers suggested that each seasonal influenza vaccination recruits few new T cells.

Via MiXCR, TCRdb re-called the RT-PCR reads, giving one row per CDR3 protein. The table records roughly 500,000 distinct CDR3 sequences, 25% of them present only once. The germline V gene has CDR1 MNHEY and CDR2 SMNVEV (reference sequence). The CDR3 runs to 13 residues. V lost 2 bases to trimming and J lost 2 bases, with 6 bases between them. This clonotype was counted ten times or more. No antigen is known for it. Sequenced material: CD4+ T cells sorted from PBMCs, taken 5 days after vaccination. This sequence was found in a man aged 45-65 years who received an inactivated influenza vaccine. The chain combines TRBV27 with TRBJ2-5; D unclear. The CDR3 reads CASSLGNQETQYF. CDR3 DNA: TGTGCCAGCAGTTTAGGGAATCAAGAGACCCAGTACTTC.